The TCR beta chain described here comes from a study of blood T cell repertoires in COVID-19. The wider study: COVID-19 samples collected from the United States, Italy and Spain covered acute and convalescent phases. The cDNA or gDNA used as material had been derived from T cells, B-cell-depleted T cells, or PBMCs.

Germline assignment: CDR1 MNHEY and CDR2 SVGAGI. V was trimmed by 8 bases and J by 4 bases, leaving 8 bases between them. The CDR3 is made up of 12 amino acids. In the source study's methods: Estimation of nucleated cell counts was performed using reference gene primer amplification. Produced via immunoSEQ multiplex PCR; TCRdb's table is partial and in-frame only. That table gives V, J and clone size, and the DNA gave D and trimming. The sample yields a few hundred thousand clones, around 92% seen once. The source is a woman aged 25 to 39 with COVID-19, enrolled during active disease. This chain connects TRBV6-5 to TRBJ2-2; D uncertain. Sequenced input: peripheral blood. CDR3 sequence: CASGWATGELFF. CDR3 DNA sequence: TGTGCCAGCGGCTGGGCCACCGGGGAGCTGTTTTTT.